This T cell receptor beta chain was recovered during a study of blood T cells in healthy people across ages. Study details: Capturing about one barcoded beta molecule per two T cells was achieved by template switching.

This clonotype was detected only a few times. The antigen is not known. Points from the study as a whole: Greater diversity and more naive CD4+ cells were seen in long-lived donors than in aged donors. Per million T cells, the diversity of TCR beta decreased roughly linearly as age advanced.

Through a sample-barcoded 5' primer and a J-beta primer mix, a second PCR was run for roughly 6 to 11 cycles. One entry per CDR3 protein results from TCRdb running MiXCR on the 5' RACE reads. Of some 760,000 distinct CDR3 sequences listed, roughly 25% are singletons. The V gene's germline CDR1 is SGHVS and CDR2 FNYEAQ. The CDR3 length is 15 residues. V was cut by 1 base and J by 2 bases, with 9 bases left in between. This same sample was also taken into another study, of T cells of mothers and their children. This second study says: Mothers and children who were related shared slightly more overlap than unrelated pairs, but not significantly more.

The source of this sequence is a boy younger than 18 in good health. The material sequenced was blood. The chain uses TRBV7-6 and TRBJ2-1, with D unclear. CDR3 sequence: CASSLVQAPYNEQFF. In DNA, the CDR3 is TGTGCCAGCAGCTTAGTCCAAGCCCCCTACAATGAGCAGTTCTTC.